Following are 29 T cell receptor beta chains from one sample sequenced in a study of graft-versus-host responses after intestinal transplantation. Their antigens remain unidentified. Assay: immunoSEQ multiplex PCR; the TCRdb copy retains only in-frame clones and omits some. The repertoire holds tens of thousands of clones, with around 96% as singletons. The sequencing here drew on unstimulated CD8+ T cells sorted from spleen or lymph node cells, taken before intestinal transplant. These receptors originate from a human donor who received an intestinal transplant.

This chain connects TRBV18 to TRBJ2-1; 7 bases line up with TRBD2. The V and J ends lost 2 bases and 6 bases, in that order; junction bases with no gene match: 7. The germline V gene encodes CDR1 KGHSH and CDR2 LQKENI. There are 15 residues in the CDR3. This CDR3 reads CASSPETSSSNEQFF. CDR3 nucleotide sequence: TGTGCCAGCTCACCAGAGACTAGCAGTTCCAATGAGCAGTTCTTC. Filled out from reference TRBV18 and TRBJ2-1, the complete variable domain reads NAGVMQNPRHLVRRRGQEARLRCSPMKGHSHVYWYRQLPEEGLKFMVYLQKENIIDESGMPKERFSAEFPKEGPSILRIQQVVRGDSAAYFCASSPETSSSNEQFFGPGTRLTVL.

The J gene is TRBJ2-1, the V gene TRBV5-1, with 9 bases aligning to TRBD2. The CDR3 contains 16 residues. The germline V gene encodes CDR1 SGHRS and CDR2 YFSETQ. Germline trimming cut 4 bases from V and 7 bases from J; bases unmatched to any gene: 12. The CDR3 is CASSPIEREAGNEQFF. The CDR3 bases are TGCGCCAGCAGCCCGATCGAGCGGGAGGCTGGTAATGAGCAGTTCTTC.

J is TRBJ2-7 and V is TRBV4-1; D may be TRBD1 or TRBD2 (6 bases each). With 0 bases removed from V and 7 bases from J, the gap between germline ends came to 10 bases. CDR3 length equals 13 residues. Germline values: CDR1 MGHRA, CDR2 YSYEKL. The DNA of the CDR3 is TGCGCCAGCAGCCAAGAGGGGGCGGGGGAGCAGTACTTC. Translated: CASSQEGAGEQYF.

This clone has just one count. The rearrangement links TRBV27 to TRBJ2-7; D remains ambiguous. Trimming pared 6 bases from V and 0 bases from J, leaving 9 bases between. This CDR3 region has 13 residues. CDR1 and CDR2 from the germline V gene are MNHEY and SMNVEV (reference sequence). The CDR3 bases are TGTGCCAGCAGCCCCTCCTCCTCCTACGAGCAGTACTTC. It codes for CASSPSSSYEQYF.

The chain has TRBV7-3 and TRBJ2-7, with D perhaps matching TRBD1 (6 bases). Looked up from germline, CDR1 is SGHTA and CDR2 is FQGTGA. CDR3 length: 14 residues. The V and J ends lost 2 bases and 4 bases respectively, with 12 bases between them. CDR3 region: CASSLAGAPYEQYF. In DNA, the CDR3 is TGTGCCAGCAGCTTAGCAGGGGCCCCATACGAGCAGTACTTC. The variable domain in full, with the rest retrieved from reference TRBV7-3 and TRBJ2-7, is GAGVSQTPSNKVTEKGKYVELRCDPISGHTALYWYRQSLGQGPEFLIYFQGTGAADDSGLPNDRFFAVRPEGSVSTLKIQRTERGDSAVYLCASSLAGAPYEQYFGPGTRLTVT.

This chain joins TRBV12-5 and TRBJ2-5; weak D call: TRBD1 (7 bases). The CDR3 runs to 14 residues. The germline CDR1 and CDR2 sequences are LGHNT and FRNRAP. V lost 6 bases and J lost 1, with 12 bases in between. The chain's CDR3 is CASGQGGGQETQYF. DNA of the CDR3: TGTGCTAGTGGCCAGGGGGGTGGCCAAGAGACCCAGTACTTC.

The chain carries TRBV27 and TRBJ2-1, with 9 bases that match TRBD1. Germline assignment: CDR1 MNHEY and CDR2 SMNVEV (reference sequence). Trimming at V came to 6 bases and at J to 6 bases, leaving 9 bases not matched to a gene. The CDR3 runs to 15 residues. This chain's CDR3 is CASSRDRELPNEQFF. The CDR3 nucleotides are TGTGCCAGCAGCCGGGACAGGGAGTTACCCAATGAGCAGTTCTTC.

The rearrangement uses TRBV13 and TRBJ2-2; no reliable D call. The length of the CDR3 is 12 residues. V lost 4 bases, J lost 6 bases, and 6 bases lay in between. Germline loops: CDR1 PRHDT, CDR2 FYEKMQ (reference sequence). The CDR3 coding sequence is TGTGCCAGCAGCTCAGCCCCCGGGGAGCTGTTTTTT. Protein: CASSSAPGELFF. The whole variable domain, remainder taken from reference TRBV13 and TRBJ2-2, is AAGVIQSPRHLIKEKRETATLKCYPIPRHDTVYWYQQGPGQDPQFLISFYEKMQSDKGSIPDRFSAQQFSDYHSELNMSSLELGDSALYFCASSSAPGELFFGEGSRLTVL.

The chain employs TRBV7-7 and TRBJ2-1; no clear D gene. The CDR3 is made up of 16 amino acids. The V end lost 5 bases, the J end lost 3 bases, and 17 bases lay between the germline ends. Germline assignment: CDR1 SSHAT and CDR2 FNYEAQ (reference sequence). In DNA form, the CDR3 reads TGTGCCAGCAGCGTCTTGGCGGAGCCCGACTACAATGAGCAGTTCTTC. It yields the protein CASSVLAEPDYNEQFF. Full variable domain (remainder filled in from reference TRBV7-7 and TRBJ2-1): GAGVSQSPRYKVTKRGQDVTLRCDPISSHATLYWYQQALGQGPEFLTYFNYEAQPDKSGLPSDRFSAERPEGSISTLTIQRTEQRDSAMYRCASSVLAEPDYNEQFFGPGTRLTVL.

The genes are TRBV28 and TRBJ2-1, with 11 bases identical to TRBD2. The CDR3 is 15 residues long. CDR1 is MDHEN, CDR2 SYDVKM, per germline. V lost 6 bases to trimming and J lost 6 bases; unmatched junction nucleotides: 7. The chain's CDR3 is CASSIGTSGLNEQFF. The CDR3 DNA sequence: TGTGCCAGCAGCATAGGGACTAGCGGACTCAATGAGCAGTTCTTC.

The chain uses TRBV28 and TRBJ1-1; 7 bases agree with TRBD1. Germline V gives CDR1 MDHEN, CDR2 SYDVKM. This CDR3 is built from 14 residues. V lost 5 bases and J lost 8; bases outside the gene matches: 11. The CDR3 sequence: CASSTRDSRAEAFF. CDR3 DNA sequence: TGTGCCAGCAGTACCAGGGACAGTAGGGCGGAAGCTTTCTTT.

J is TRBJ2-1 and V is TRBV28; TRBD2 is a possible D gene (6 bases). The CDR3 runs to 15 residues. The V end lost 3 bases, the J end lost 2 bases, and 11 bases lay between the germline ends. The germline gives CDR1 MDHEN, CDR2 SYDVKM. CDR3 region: CASSLEGSAYNEQFF. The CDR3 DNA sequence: TGTGCCAGCAGTTTGGAGGGTTCGGCCTACAATGAGCAGTTCTTC.

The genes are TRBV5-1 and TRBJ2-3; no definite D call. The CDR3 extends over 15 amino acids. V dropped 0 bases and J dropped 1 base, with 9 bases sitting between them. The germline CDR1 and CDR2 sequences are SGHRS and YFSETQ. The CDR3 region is CASSLDLGGTDTQYF. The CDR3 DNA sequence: TGCGCCAGCAGCTTGGATCTAGGAGGCACAGATACGCAGTATTTT. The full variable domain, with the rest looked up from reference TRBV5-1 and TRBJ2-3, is KAGVTQTPRYLIKTRGQQVTLSCSPISGHRSVSWYQQTPGQGLQFLFEYFSETQRNKGNFPGRFSGRQFSNSRSEMNVSTLELGDSALYLCASSLDLGGTDTQYFGPGTRLTVL.

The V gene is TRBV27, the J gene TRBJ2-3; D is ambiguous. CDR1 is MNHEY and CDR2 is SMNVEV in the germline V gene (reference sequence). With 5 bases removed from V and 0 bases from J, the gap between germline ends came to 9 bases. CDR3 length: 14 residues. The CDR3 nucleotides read TGTGCCAGCAGTCGAAAAAGTAGCACAGATACGCAGTATTTT. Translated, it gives CASSRKSSTDTQYF.

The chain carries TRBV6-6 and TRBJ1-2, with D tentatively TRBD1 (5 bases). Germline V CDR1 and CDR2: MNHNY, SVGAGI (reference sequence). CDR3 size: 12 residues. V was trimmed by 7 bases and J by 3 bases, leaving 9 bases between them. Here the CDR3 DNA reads TGTGCCAGCATCAGGGAAGACTATGGCTACACCTTC. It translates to CASIREDYGYTF.

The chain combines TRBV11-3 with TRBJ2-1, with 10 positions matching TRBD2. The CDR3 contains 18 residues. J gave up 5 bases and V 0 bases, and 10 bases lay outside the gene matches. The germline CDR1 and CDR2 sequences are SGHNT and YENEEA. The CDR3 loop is CASSLDWDEAGGNNEQFF. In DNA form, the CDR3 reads TGTGCCAGCAGCTTAGATTGGGACGAAGCGGGAGGGAACAATGAGCAGTTCTTC.

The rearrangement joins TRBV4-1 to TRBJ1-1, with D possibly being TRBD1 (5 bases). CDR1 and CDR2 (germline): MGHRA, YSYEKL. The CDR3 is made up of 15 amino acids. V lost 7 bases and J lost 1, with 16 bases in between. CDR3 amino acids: CASTLPGQGNTEAFF. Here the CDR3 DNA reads TGCGCCAGCACCCTCCCGGGCCAGGGGAACACTGAAGCTTTCTTT.

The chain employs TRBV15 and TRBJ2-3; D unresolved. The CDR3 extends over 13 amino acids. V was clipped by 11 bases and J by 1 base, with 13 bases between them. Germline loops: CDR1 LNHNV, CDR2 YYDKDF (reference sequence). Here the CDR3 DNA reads TGTGCCTCCGAAGCGAGCCGCACAGATACGCAGTATTTT. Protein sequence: CASEASRTDTQYF.

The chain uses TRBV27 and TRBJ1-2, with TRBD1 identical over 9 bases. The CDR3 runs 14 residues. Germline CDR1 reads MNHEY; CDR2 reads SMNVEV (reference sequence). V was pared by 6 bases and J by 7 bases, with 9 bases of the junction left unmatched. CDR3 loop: CASSPTGGFGGYTF. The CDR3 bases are TGTGCCAGCAGCCCTACAGGGGGCTTCGGTGGCTACACCTTC.

The CDR3 bases are TGTGCCAGCACCCCAGGTCCACAGACCCAGTACTTC. Translation: CASTPGPQTQYF. The chain is built from TRBV7-9 and TRBJ2-5; D is undetermined. The germline gives CDR1 SEHNR, CDR2 FQNEAQ (reference sequence). Trimming shortened V by 7 bases and J by 6 bases, and 12 bases separated the two germline ends. This CDR3 is 12 amino acids long.

The CDR3 loop reads CASSLGFEQYF. DNA for the CDR3: TGCGCCAGCAGCTTGGGGTTTGAGCAGTACTTC. The chain carries TRBV5-1 and TRBJ2-7; D unclear. CDR3 length: 11 amino acids. V was cut by 0 bases and J by 7 bases, with 5 bases left in between. Looked up from germline, CDR1 is SGHRS and CDR2 is YFSETQ.

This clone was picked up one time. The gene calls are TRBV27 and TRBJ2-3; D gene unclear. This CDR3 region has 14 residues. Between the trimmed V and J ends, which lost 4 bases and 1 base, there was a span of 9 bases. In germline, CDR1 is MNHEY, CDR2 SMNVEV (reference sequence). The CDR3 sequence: CASSYRHGTDTQYF. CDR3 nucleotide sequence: TGTGCCAGCAGTTATCGTCACGGCACAGATACGCAGTATTTT.

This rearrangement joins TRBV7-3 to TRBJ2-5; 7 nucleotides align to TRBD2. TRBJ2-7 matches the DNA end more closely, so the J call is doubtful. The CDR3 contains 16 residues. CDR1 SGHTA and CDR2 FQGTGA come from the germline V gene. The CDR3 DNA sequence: TGTGCCAGCAGCTTTCTTCCGGCTAGCGGAGGTTACGAGCAGTACTTC. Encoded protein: CASSFLPASGGYEQYF.

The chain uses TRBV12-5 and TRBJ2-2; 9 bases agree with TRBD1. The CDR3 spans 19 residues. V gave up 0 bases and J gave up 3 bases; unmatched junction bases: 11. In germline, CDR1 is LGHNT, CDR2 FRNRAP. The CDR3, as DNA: TGTGCTAGTGGTTTGGTACTTCGGGAGGACAGGGGTGACACCGGGGAGCTGTTTTTT. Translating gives CASGLVLREDRGDTGELFF.

As DNA, the CDR3 is TGTGCCAGCAGTGAAGAGGGAATGGGTCGGCAGTTCTTC. Translating it yields CASSEEGMGRQFF. The chain recombines TRBV2 with TRBJ2-1; D not certain. Per the germline V gene, CDR1 is SNHLY and CDR2 is FYNNEI. Trimming pared 1 base from V and 12 bases from J, leaving 13 bases between. CDR3 length equals 13 residues.

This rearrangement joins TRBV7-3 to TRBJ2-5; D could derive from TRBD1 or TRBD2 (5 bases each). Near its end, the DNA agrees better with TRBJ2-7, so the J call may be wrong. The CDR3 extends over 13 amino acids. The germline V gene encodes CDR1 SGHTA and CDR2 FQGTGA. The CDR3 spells CASSLMGDYEQYF. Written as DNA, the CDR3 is TGTGCCAGCAGCTTAATGGGGGATTACGAGCAGTACTTC.

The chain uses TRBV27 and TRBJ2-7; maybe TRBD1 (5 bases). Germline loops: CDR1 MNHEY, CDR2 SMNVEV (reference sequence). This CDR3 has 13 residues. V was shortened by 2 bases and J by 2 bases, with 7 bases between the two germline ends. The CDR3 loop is CASSLRGPYEQYF. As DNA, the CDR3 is TGTGCCAGCAGTTTAAGGGGTCCCTACGAGCAGTACTTC.

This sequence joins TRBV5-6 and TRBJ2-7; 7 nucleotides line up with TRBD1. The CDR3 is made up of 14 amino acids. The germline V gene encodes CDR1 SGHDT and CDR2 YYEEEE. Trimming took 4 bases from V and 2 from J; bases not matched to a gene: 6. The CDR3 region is CASSVGDRAYEQYF. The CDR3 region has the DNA TGTGCCAGCAGCGTAGGAGACAGGGCCTACGAGCAGTACTTC.

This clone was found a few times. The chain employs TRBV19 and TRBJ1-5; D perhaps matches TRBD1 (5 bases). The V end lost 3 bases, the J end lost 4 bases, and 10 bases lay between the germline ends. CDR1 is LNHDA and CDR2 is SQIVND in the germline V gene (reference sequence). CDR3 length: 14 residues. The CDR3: CASSIRDGNQPQHF. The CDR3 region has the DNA TGTGCCAGTAGTATCCGGGACGGAAATCAGCCCCAGCATTTT.